Listed below are T cell receptor beta chains from one sample, sequenced in a study of identical twins. Each CDR3 protein is one row after TCRdb ran MiXCR on the 5' RACE reads. The sample records about 280,000 distinct CDR3 sequences, under 9.5% being singletons. The same data also contributed to another study, on yellow fever vaccine responses in identical twins.

What was sequenced was memory (CD45RO+) T cells sorted from blood. All receptors come from a woman aged 18-29 years in good health. CDR3s include the opening cysteine and the closing phenylalanine or tryptophan. A D gene is named only where the DNA matches it firmly. Clone size, where shown, is once, few, many, or a class for clones that have expanded.

D	size	V	length	J	CDR3	DNA
TRBD2	NA	TRBV5-1	16	TRBJ2-3	CASSPDPSGRADTQYF	TGCGCCAGCAGCCCCGACCCCAGCGGGAGGGCAGATACGCAGTATTTT
NA	many	TRBV11-2	18	TRBJ1-4	CASSLVTAALATNEKLFF	TGTGCCAGCAGCTTAGTTACGGCAGCCCTCGCAACTAATGAAAAACTGTTTTTT
NA	many	TRBV24-1	16	TRBJ1-5	CATSGPGPYSNQPQHF	TGTGCCACCAGTGGTCCGGGACCGTATAGCAATCAGCCCCAGCATTTT
NA	many	TRBV5-1	15	TRBJ1-1	CASSFQQGGNTEAFF	TGCGCCAGCAGCTTCCAACAGGGTGGGAACACTGAAGCTTTCTTT
NA	many	TRBV3-1	13	TRBJ2-5	CASSQGVRETQYF	TGTGCCAGCAGCCAAGGAGTAAGGGAGACCCAGTACTTC
TRBD2	many	TRBV9	15	TRBJ2-1	CASSLGGRAHNEQFF	TGTGCCAGCAGCCTGGGGGGGAGGGCGCACAATGAGCAGTTCTTC
NA	NA	TRBV5-1	14	TRBJ2-3	CASSPPTSTDTQYF	TGCGCCAGCAGCCCGCCAACAAGCACAGATACGCAGTATTTT
NA	few	TRBV6-5	14	TRBJ1-1	CASSYSESNTEAFF	TGTGCCAGCAGTTACTCGGAGTCGAACACTGAAGCTTTCTTT
TRBD1	many	TRBV12-3/TRBV12-4	14	TRBJ1-6	CASTRTGGESPLHF	TGTGCCAGCACCAGGACAGGGGGCGAATCACCCCTCCACTTT
TRBD2	NA	TRBV27	21	TRBJ2-2	CANHRLGLARVEGVNTGELFF	TGTGCCAACCACCGACTTGGACTAGCCAGAGTGGAAGGCGTGAACACCGGGGAGCTGTTTTTT
NA	NA	TRBV20-1	11	TRBJ1-2	CSATPNYGYTF	TGCAGTGCCACACCTAACTATGGCTACACCTTC
NA	many	TRBV20-1	10	TRBJ2-3	CSARDVTQYF	TGCAGTGCTAGAGATGTCACGCAGTATTTT
TRBD1	many	TRBV2	14	TRBJ2-2	CASRARQGTGELFF	TGTGCCAGCAGAGCAAGACAGGGAACGGGGGAGCTGTTTTTT